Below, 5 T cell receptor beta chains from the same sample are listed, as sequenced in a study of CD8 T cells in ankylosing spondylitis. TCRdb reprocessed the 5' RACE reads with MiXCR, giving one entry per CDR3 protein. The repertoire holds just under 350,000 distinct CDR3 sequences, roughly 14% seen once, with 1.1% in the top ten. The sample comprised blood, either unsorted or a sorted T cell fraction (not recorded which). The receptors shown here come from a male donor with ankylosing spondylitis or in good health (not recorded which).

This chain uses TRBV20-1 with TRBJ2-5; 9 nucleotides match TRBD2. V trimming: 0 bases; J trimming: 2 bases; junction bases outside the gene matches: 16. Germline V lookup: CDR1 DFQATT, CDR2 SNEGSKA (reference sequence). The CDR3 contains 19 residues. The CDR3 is CSARDSSGRFLTHQETQYF. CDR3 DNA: TGCAGTGCTAGAGATTCGAGCGGGAGGTTTCTTACACATCAAGAGACCCAGTACTTC.

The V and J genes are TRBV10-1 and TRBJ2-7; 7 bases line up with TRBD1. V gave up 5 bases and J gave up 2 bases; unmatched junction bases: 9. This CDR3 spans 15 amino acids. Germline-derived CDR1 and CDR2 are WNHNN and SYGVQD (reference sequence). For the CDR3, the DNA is TGCGCCAGCAGTTCGGGACAGCTTACCACCTACGAGCAGTACTTC. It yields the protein CASSSGQLTTYEQYF.

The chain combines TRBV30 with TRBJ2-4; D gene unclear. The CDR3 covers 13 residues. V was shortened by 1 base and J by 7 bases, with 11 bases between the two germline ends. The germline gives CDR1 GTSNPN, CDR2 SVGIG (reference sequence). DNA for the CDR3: TGTGCCTGGAGTGGGGTCCCATCGAACATTCAGTACTTC. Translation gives CAWSGVPSNIQYF. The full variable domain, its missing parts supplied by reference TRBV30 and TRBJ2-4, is SQTIHQWPATLVQPVGSPLSLECTVEGTSNPNLYWYRQAAGRGLQLLFYSVGIGQISSEVPQNLSASRPQDRQFILSSKKLLLSDSGFYLCAWSGVPSNIQYFGAGTRLSVL.

CDR3 in amino acids: CASQGRLSSTDTQYF. The CDR3 DNA reads TGTGCCAGTCAGGGCCGGCTCTCTAGCACAGATACGCAGTATTTT. The V call is TRBV19, the J call TRBJ2-3; the D gene is possibly TRBD1 (5 bases). Germline V gene sequence: CDR1 LNHDA, CDR2 SQIVND (reference sequence). CDR3 length equals 15 residues. Trimming stripped 8 bases from V and 0 bases from J, with 15 bases between.

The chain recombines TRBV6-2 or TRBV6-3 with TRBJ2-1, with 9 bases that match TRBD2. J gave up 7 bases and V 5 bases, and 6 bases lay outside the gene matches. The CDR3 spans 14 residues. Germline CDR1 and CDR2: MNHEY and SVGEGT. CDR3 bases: TGTGCCAGCAGTAACCGGGCGGGGGGGAATGAGCAGTTCTTC. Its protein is CASSNRAGGNEQFF.